This TCR beta chain derives from a study of T cell responses to AZD1222 COVID-19 vaccine. Comments on this clone: Its antigen is still unknown.

The CDR3 contains 14 residues. Trimming cost V 5 bases and J 4 bases, with 11 bases left between them. CDR1 and CDR2 (germline): KGHSH, LQKENI. General study results and limits: Two AZD1222 administrations were followed by greater Spike-specific TCR breadth and depth. Researchers took repertoire samples only after the peak T cell response had come. Clonal diversity may have been underestimated, and the donors were mostly white British, with more females than males.

Clones were read by immunoSEQ multiplex PCR, and TCRdb kept only the in-frame ones, dropping some. There are 150,000 to 200,000 clones in the sample; under 95% occur only once, and about 1.5% lies in the top ten. The material was peripheral blood, obtained 28 days after the second AZD1222 dose. The V gene is TRBV18, the J gene TRBJ2-2; D is possibly TRBD2 (6 bases). The source of this sequence is an adult who received the AZD1222 COVID-19 vaccine. CDR3 sequence (DNA): TGTGCCAGCTCATCCCGGGAGATCACCGGGGAGCTGTTTTTT. This gives the protein CASSSREITGELFF.